Each of the 25 T cell receptor beta chains below was sequenced from the same sample in a study of T cells in women clearing cervical HPV infection. Here immunoSEQ multiplex PCR was the method, and the copy in TCRdb shows in-frame clones only, minus some. The sample totals about 30,000 clones. The material sequenced was blood buffy coat. These receptor sequences come from a woman aged 18 to 75 with a cervical HPV16 infection that either progressed to CIN3+ or cleared (not recorded which).

Worth noting for this clone: The read ends 3 residues before the CDR3 terminus; that terminus is restored from the germline J gene. The V and J genes are TRBV19 and TRBJ1-1; no reliable D call. The CDR3 loop spans 16 amino acids. In germline, CDR1 is LNHDA, CDR2 SQIVND (reference sequence). Trimming cost V 1 base and J 1 base, with 13 bases left between them. This chain's CDR3 is CASSIVSPRGNTEAFF. Incomplete CDR3 DNA: TGTGCCAGTAGTATAGTATCTCCTCGGGGGAACACTGAA.

Comments on this clone: The read ends 3 residues before the CDR3 terminus; that terminus is restored from the germline J gene. The chain couples TRBV20-1 to TRBJ2-7; maybe TRBD1 (6 bases). The V gene's germline CDR1 is DFQATT and CDR2 SNEGSKA (reference sequence). Trimming took off 6 bases at V and 3 bases at J, with 18 bases between the two ends. The CDR3 spans 14 residues. CDR3 in amino acids: CSARPGTSFYEQYF. The sequenced part of the CDR3 DNA is TGCAGTGCCCGCCCCGGGACATCCTTCTACGAG.

Remarks on this clone: The read terminates 3 residues before the CDR3 end, so the remaining end is supplied by the germline J gene. The V and J genes are TRBV5-5 and TRBJ1-2; 9 nucleotides agree with TRBD1. From germline, CDR1 is SGHKS and CDR2 YYEKEE (reference sequence). With 2 bases clipped from V and 4 bases from J, the junction kept 6 bases outside the gene matches. This CDR3 contains 15 residues. The DNA read from the CDR3 is TGTGCCAGCAGCTTACCGCCGGGACAGGGCTATGGC. Its translation: CASSLPPGQGYG. The CDR3 reads in full as CASSLPPGQGYGYTF.

Details on this clone: A junction end diverges from the germline sequence, so it may reflect a read error. The CDR3 end lies 3 residues beyond the end of the read and is filled in from the germline J gene. The rearrangement uses TRBV4-2 and TRBJ1-1; 9 bases are a match to TRBD1. CDR1 is LGHNA, CDR2 YNFKEQ, per germline. The CDR3 length is 15 residues. CDR3 amino acids: CASSQEGDRVDRAFF. Partial CDR3 DNA: TGCGCCAGCAGCCAAGAAGGGGACAGGGTGGATAGG.

On this clone: The read terminates 3 residues before the CDR3 end, so the remaining end is supplied by the germline J gene. The chain combines TRBV7-8 with TRBJ1-4; D might be TRBD1 (5 bases). CDR3 length equals 18 residues. Trimming removed 5 bases from V and 4 bases from J, with 23 bases in between. CDR1 and CDR2 (germline): SGHVS, FQNEAQ. CDR3 DNA, as far as it was read: TGTGCCAGCAGCCCCACCATAGGAGGGAACAGGAATAATGAAAAA. It encodes CASSPTIGGNRNNEK. The whole CDR3 protein reads CASSPTIGGNRNNEKLFF.

As concerns this clone: The read finishes 3 residues shy of the CDR3 end, and the germline J gene is used to complete it. The gene calls are TRBV30 and TRBJ2-6; 12 bases fit TRBD1. J lost 4 bases, V lost 3 bases, and 4 bases had no gene match. Germline V gives CDR1 GTSNPN, CDR2 SVGIG (reference sequence). This CDR3 is built from 16 residues. The CDR3 protein is CAWRGQGAAGANVLTF. The DNA read from the CDR3 is TGTGCCTGGAGGGGACAGGGGGCCGCCGGGGCCAACGTC.

A remark on this clone: The CDR3 end is not reached by the read, which stops 3 residues before it; the germline J gene fills it in. The chain links TRBV7-2 to TRBJ1-1; TRBD1 aligns across 7 bases. CDR3 size: 14 residues. Trimming at V came to 6 bases and at J to 1 base, leaving 5 bases not matched to a gene. The V gene's germline CDR1 is SGHTA and CDR2 FQGNSA. The chain's CDR3 is CASSPTGKNTEAFF. Incomplete CDR3 DNA: TGTGCCAGCAGTCCGACAGGGAAGAACACTGAA.

On this clone: The missing CDR3 end, 3 residues past where the read stops, is filled in from the germline J gene. The chain links TRBV18 to TRBJ2-7; 8 bases line up with TRBD1. V trimming: 7 bases; J trimming: 6 bases; junction bases outside the gene matches: 11. The germline CDR1 and CDR2 sequences are KGHSH and LQKENI. This CDR3 spans 14 amino acids. Partial CDR3 DNA: TGTGCCAGCTTGCAGGGAGGACAGGGTCCCGAG. Translated: CASLQGGQGPE. The entire CDR3 protein is CASLQGGQGPEQYF.

A remark on this clone: The read finishes 3 residues shy of the CDR3 end, and the germline J gene is used to complete it. The V call is TRBV30, the J call TRBJ2-5, with 10 bases fitting TRBD1. This CDR3 has 14 residues. V was pared by 3 bases and J by 1 base, with 2 bases of the junction left unmatched. CDR1 GTSNPN and CDR2 SVGIG come from the germline V gene (reference sequence). The covered CDR3 bases are TGTGCCTGGAGGACAGGGGGCTCCCAAGAGACC. This translates into CAWRTGGSQET. The entire CDR3 protein reads CAWRTGGSQETQYF.

In the case of this clone: The read stops 3 residues short of the end of the CDR3; the missing end is completed from the germline J gene. The chain employs TRBV5-4 and TRBJ2-2; 9 positions match TRBD1. After removal of 4 bases from V and 7 bases from J, the junction contained 11 bases not matched to a gene. The CDR3 runs to 16 residues. Germline values: CDR1 SGHNT, CDR2 YYREEE (reference sequence). CDR3 DNA (partial): TGTGCCAGCAGCGCGCGAAACAGGGGGCAGGGCGGGGAG. This sequence encodes CASSARNRGQGGE. The whole CDR3 reads CASSARNRGQGGELFF.

Comment on this clone: The missing CDR3 end, 3 residues past where the read stops, is filled in from the germline J gene. The V call is TRBV19, the J call TRBJ2-3; 7 nucleotides agree with TRBD1. The CDR3 is 14 residues long. Losses at the gene ends were 3 bases for V and 4 bases for J; bases not matched to a gene: 4. Germline-derived CDR1 and CDR2 are LNHDA and SQIVND (reference sequence). CDR3 DNA, as far as it was read: TGTGCCAGTAGTATCGACAGGGCTCCAGATACG. Protein: CASSIDRAPDT. The whole CDR3 is CASSIDRAPDTQYF. The full variable domain, rest sourced from reference TRBV19 and TRBJ2-3, is DGGITQSPKYLFRKEGQNVTLSCEQNLNHDAMYWYRQDPGQGLRLIYYSQIVNDFQKGDIAEGYSVSREKKESFPLTVTSAQKNPTAFYLCASSIDRAPDTQYFGPGTRLTVL.

The CDR3 DNA, read in part, is TGTGCCAGCAGCTTAGGTGTTAGATCCTACGAG. As protein: CASSLGVRSYE. In full, the CDR3 reads CASSLGVRSYEQYF. The chain recombines TRBV7-8 with TRBJ2-7; unclear D gene. The DNA ends 3 residues before the CDR3 does, and the rest of the CDR3 is filled in from the germline J gene. Per the germline V gene, CDR1 is SGHVS and CDR2 is FQNEAQ. V was shortened by 1 base and J by 1 base, with 8 bases between the two germline ends. The CDR3 loop spans 14 amino acids. The full variable domain, in which reference TRBV7-8 and TRBJ2-7 provide the parts outside the CDR3, is GAGVSQSPRYKVAKRGQDVALRCDPISGHVSLFWYQQALGQGPEFLTYFQNEAQLDKSGLPSDRFFAERPEGSVSTLKIQRTQQEDSAVYLCASSLGVRSYEQYFGPGTRLTVT.

On this clone itself: Coverage ceases 3 residues before the CDR3 finishes, and the germline J gene fills in the end. The chain has TRBV30 and TRBJ1-2, with D possibly being TRBD1 (5 bases). The CDR3 is 15 residues long. Germline CDR1 and CDR2: GTSNPN and SVGIG (reference sequence). Trimming cost V 5 bases and J 4 bases, with 20 bases left between them. The part of the CDR3 DNA that was read is TGTGCCTGGTTCTTACGGGGGGAGTTAGGCTATGGC. Amino acid sequence: CAWFLRGELGYG. The entire CDR3 protein reads CAWFLRGELGYGYTF.

Concerning this clone: A read error may account for a junction end that differs from germline. The observed sequence ends 3 residues before the CDR3 terminus, with the missing tail filled in from the germline J gene. V is TRBV4-2 and J is TRBJ2-5; possible D gene TRBD1, 5 bases. Germline lookup yields CDR1 LGHNA and CDR2 YNFKEQ. The CDR3 totals 14 residues. The part of the CDR3 DNA that was read is TGCGCCAGCAGCCAAGAGTTGACAGAAGAGACC. Protein sequence: CASSQELTEET. The full CDR3 sequence reads CASSQELTEETQYF.

As concerns this clone: The DNA ends 3 residues before the CDR3 does, and the rest of the CDR3 is filled in from the germline J gene. This rearrangement joins TRBV5-1 to TRBJ2-3; 10 bases are a match to TRBD2. Germline values: CDR1 SGHRS, CDR2 YFSETQ. V lost 0 bases and J lost 0; bases outside the gene matches: 1. There are 16 residues in the CDR3. CDR3 in amino acids: CASSLGTSGSTDTQYF. The CDR3 DNA, read in part, is TGCGCCAGCAGCTTGGGGACTAGCGGTAGCACAGATACG.

With regard to this clone: From the germline J gene comes the end of the CDR3, since the read stops 3 residues before it. This sequence joins TRBV28 and TRBJ2-3; a possible D gene is TRBD1 (7 bases). The V gene lost 1 base and the J gene lost 6 bases, with 17 bases spanning the gap. CDR1 is MDHEN, CDR2 SYDVKM, per germline. This CDR3 has 16 amino acids. The CDR3 loop is CASSLFPEGRGDTQYF. CDR3 DNA (partial): TGTGCCAGCAGTTTATTCCCGGAGGGCAGGGGGGATACG. The full variable domain, completed using reference TRBV28 and TRBJ2-3, is DVKVTQSSRYLVKRTGEKVFLECVQDMDHENMFWYRQDPGLGLRLIYFSYDVKMKEKGDIPEGYSVSREKKERFSLILESASTNQTSMYLCASSLFPEGRGDTQYFGPGTRLTVL.

In regard to this clone: The read finishes 3 residues shy of the CDR3 end, and the germline J gene is used to complete it. The chain links TRBV5-1 to TRBJ1-4; the D gene is possibly TRBD1 (6 bases). The CDR3 runs to 15 residues. Germline loops: CDR1 SGHRS, CDR2 YFSETQ. The V end was cut by 4 bases, the J end by 8 bases, with 18 bases between. CDR3 residues: CASSPIQGPGEKLFF. The covered CDR3 bases are TGCGCCAGCAGCCCCATACAGGGCCCCGGCGAAAAA.

Remarks on this clone: With the read ending 3 residues before the CDR3 end, the germline J gene is used to fill in that end. V usage is TRBV10-3 and J usage is TRBJ1-2, with 9 positions matching TRBD1. After removal of 2 bases from V and 2 bases from J, the junction contained 3 bases not matched to a gene. The CDR3 has 15 residues. CDR1 and CDR2 from the germline V gene are ENHRY and SYGVKD. Incomplete CDR3 DNA: TGTGCCATCAGTGAGCCCGGACAGGGGAACTATGGC. Protein product: CAISEPGQGNYG. The whole CDR3 sequence reads CAISEPGQGNYGYTF.

As regards this clone: An end of the junction does not agree with germline; a read error may underlie this. The read ends 3 residues shy of where the CDR3 ends; the end is completed using the germline J gene. This chain joins TRBV4-2 and TRBJ2-7; D gene unclear. Germline loops: CDR1 LGHNA, CDR2 YNFKEQ. The CDR3 loop spans 15 amino acids. The sequenced part of the CDR3 DNA is TGCGCCAGCAGCCAATTGTACGTAGTCTCCTACGAG. Protein sequence: CASSQLYVVSYE. The complete CDR3 sequence is CASSQLYVVSYEQYF.

With respect to this clone: The read terminates 3 residues before the CDR3 end, so the remaining end is supplied by the germline J gene. V and J are TRBV20-1 and TRBJ1-2; TRBD1 matches at 7 bases. CDR3 size: 13 residues. J gave up 3 bases and V 3 bases, and 4 bases lay outside the gene matches. Germline-derived CDR1 and CDR2 are DFQATT and SNEGSKA (reference sequence). CDR3 in amino acids: CSASPGTDYGYTF. CDR3 bases read: TGCAGTGCTAGCCCCGGGACAGACTATGGC.

In regard to this clone: The read comes to an end 3 residues before the CDR3 does, leaving the germline J gene to fill in the end. This chain links TRBV19 with TRBJ2-7, with 9 positions matching TRBD1. The ends lost 2 bases at V and 4 bases at J; junction bases unmatched: 6. The germline V gene has CDR1 LNHDA and CDR2 SQIVND (reference sequence). CDR3 length equals 15 residues. The covered CDR3 bases are TGTGCCAGTAGTATAAGGTTGGGACAGGGTTACGAG. Protein sequence: CASSIRLGQGYE. The complete CDR3 reads CASSIRLGQGYEQYF.

CDR3 DNA (partial): TGTGCCTGGAGTGGTGACAGTACCGGGGAAAAA. Translation gives CAWSGDSTGEK. The CDR3 in its entirety is CAWSGDSTGEKLFF. The chain employs TRBV30 and TRBJ1-4; weak D call: TRBD1 (5 bases). The CDR3 goes on 3 residues after the read ends, and that part is filled in from the germline J gene. Germline V CDR1 and CDR2: GTSNPN, SVGIG (reference sequence). With 1 base removed from V and 8 bases from J, the gap between germline ends came to 14 bases. This CDR3 contains 14 residues.

As to this clone: The read ends 3 residues before the CDR3 terminus; that terminus is restored from the germline J gene. The gene calls are TRBV10-3 and TRBJ2-3; D tentatively fits TRBD1 or TRBD2 (5 bases each). This CDR3 comprises 14 residues. Germline CDR1 ENHRY, CDR2 SYGVKD. CDR3 bases read: TGTGCCATCAGTGAGTTTGAGGGGCCAATGGCG. Translating it yields CAISEFEGPMA. The whole CDR3 reads CAISEFEGPMAQYF.

In regard to this clone: The CDR3 is cut off 3 residues early in the read; its end comes from the germline J gene. The chain is built from TRBV5-6 and TRBJ2-7; unclear D gene. V was clipped by 2 bases and J by 5 bases, with 14 bases between them. Germline V gene data show CDR1 as SGHDT and CDR2 as YYEEEE. The CDR3 has 14 amino acids. CDR3 in amino acids: CASSFERVVDEQYF. The DNA read from the CDR3 is TGTGCCAGCAGCTTCGAAAGGGTGGTGGACGAG. Together with reference TRBV5-6 and TRBJ2-7, the CDR3 gives the full variable domain: DAGVTQSPTHLIKTRGQQVTLRCSPKSGHDTVSWYQQALGQGPQFIFQYYEEEERQRGNFPDRFSGHQFPNYSSELNVNALLLGDSALYLCASSFERVVDEQYFGPGTRLTVT.

Points on this clone: The CDR3 end is not reached by the read, which stops 3 residues before it; the germline J gene fills it in. This sequence joins TRBV2 and TRBJ2-7; 11 positions agree with TRBD2. With V trimmed by 6 bases and J by 0 bases, 4 bases remained unmatched. This CDR3 is built from 15 residues. Germline V gives CDR1 SNHLY, CDR2 FYNNEI. The CDR3 spells CASRRGTSGSYEQYF. Incomplete CDR3 DNA: TGTGCCAGCAGGAGGGGGACTAGCGGCTCCTACGAG.